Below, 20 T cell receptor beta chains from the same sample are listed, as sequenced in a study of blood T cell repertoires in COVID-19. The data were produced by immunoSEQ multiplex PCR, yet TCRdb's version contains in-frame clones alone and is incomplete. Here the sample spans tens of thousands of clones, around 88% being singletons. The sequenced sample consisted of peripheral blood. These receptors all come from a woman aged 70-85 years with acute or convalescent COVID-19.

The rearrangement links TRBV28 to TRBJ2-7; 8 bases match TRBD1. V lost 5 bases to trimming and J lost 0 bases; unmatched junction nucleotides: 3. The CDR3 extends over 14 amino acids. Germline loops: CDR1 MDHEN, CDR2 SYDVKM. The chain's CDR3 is CASSGQGSSYEQYF. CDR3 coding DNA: TGTGCCAGCAGTGGACAGGGAAGCTCCTACGAGCAGTACTTC.

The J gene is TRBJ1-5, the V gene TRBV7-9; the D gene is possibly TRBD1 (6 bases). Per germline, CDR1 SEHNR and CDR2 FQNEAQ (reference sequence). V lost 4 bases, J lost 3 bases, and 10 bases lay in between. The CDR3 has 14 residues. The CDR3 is CASSSGQPNQPQHF. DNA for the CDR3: TGTGCCAGCAGCTCAGGACAGCCCAATCAGCCCCAGCATTTT. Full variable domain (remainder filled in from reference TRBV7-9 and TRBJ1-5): DTGVSQNPRHKITKRGQNVTFRCDPISEHNRLYWYRQTLGQGPEFLTYFQNEAQLEKSRLLSDRFSAERPKGSFSTLEIQRTEQGDSAMYLCASSSGQPNQPQHFGDGTRLSIL.

CDR3 sequence (DNA): TGCAGTGCTCCCGACCGAAACAGTCATTATTTT. It translates to CSAPDRNSHYF. The chain recombines TRBV20-1 with TRBJ2-3; D not resolved. V was shortened by 5 bases and J by 15 bases, with 18 bases between the two germline ends. The germline CDR1 and CDR2 sequences are DFQATT and SNEGSKA (reference sequence). The CDR3 runs 11 residues.

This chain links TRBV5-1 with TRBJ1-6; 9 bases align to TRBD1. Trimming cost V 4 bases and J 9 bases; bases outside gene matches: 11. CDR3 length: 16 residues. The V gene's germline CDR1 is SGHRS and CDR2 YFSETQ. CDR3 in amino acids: CASSNGRTGASSPLHF. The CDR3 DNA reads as TGCGCCAGCAGCAACGGACGGACAGGGGCGAGTTCACCCCTCCACTTT. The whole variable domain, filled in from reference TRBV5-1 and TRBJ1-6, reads KAGVTQTPRYLIKTRGQQVTLSCSPISGHRSVSWYQQTPGQGLQFLFEYFSETQRNKGNFPGRFSGRQFSNSRSEMNVSTLELGDSALYLCASSNGRTGASSPLHFGNGTRLTVT.

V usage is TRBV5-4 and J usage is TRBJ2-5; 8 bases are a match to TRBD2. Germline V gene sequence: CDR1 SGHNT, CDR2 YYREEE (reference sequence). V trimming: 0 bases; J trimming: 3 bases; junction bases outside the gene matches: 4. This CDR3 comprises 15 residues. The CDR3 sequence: CASSLVSREEETQYF. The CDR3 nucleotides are TGTGCCAGCAGCTTGGTATCGCGGGAGGAAGAGACCCAGTACTTC.

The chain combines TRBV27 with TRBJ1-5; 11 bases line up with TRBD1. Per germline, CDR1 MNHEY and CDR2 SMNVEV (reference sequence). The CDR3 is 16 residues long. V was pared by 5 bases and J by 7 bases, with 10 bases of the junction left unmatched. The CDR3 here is CASSPDRDRGKQPQHF. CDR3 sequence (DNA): TGTGCCAGCAGTCCGGACCGGGACAGGGGGAAGCAGCCCCAGCATTTT.

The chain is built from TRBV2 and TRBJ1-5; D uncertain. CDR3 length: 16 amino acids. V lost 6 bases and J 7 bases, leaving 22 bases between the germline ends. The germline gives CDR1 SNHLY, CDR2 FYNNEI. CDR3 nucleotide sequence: TGTGCCAGCAGCCCGGCTGGAGTCCGGAGTGGACAGCCCCAGCATTTT. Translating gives CASSPAGVRSGQPQHF.

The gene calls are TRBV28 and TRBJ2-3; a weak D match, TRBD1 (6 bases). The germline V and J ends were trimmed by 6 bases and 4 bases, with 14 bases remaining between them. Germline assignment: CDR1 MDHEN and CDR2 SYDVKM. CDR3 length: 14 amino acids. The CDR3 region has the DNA TGTGCCAGCAGAAATAACAGGGTTTCAGATACGCAGTATTTT. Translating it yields CASRNNRVSDTQYF.

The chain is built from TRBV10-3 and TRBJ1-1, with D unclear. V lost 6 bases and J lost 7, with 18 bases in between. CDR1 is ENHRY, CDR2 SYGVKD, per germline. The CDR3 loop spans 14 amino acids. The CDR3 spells CAISPAGVKVEAFF. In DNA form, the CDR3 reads TGTGCCATCAGCCCAGCGGGAGTAAAGGTTGAAGCTTTCTTT.

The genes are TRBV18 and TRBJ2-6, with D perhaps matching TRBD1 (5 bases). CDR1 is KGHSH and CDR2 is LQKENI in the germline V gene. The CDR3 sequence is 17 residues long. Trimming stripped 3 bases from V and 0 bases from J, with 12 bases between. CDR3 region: CASSPIRGISGANVLTF. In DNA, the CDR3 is TGTGCCAGCTCACCTATTAGGGGTATCTCTGGGGCCAACGTCCTGACTTTC.

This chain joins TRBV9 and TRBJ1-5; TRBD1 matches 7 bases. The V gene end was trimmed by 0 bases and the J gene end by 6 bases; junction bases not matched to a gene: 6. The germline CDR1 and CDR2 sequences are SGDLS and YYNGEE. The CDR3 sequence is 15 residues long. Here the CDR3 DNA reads TGTGCCAGCAGCGTAGGGCCAGGGGGAGGTCAGCCCCAGCATTTT. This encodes CASSVGPGGGQPQHF.

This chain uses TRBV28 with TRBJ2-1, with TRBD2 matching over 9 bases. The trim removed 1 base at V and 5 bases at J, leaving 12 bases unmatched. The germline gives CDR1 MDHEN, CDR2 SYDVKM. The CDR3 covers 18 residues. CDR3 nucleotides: TGTGCCAGCAGTTTATTGGGTGCGGGAGGGCCTAAAGACAATGAGCAGTTCTTC. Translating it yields CASSLLGAGGPKDNEQFF.

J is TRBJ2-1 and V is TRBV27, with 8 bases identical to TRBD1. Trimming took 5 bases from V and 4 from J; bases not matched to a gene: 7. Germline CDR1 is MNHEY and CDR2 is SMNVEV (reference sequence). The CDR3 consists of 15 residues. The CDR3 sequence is CASSPGQGQYNEQFF. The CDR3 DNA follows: TGTGCCAGCAGTCCAGGACAGGGACAATACAATGAGCAGTTCTTC.

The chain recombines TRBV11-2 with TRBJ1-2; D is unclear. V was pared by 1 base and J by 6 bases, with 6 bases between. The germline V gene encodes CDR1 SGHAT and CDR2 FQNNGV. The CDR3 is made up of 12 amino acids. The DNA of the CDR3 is TGTGCCAGCAGCTTAGGGAGGGATGGCTACACCTTC. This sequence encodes CASSLGRDGYTF.

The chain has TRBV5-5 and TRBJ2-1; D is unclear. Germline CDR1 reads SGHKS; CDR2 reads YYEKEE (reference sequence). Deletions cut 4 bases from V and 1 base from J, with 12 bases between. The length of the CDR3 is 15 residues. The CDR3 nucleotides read TGTGCCAGCAGCCGCGAGGCAGCTTCCTACAATGAGCAGTTCTTC. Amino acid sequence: CASSREAASYNEQFF.

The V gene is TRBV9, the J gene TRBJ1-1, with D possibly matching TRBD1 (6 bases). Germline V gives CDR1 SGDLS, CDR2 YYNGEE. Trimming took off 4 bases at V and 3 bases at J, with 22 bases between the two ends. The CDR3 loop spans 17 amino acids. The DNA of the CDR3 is TGTGCCAGCAGCCCCACAGGGATGGGTCCTGGGCACACTGAAGCTTTCTTT. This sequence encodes CASSPTGMGPGHTEAFF.

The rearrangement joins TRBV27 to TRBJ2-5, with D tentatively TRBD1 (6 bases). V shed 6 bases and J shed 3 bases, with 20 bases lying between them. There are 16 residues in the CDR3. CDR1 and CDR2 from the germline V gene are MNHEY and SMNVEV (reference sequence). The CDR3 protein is CASRLLTGPNKETQYF. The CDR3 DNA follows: TGTGCCAGCAGACTGCTGACAGGCCCGAATAAAGAGACCCAGTACTTC.

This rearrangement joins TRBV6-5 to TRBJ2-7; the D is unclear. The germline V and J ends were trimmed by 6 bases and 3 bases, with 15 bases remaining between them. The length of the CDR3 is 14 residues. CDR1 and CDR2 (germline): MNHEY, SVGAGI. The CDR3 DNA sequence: TGTGCCAGCAGCCCACCTGGAGTTCGCTACGAGCAGTACTTC. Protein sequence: CASSPPGVRYEQYF.

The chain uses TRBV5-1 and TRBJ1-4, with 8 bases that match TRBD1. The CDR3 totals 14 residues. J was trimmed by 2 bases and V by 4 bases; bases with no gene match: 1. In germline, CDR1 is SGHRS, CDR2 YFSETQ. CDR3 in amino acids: CASSRDRTNEKLFF. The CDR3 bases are TGCGCCAGCAGCCGGGACAGGACTAATGAAAAACTGTTTTTT.

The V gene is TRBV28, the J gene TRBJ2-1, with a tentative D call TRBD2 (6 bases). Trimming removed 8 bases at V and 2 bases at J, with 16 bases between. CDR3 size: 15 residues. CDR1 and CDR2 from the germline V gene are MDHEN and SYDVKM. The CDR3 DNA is TGTGCCAGCTCCGGCCAGCGGGTGCCCTACAATGAGCAGTTCTTC. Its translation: CASSGQRVPYNEQFF.